This T cell receptor beta chain originates from a study of cytomegalovirus exposure and HLA in healthy donors. Study-level results: A later analysis, which compared TCR beta chains of equal frequency, found the HLA-associated ones more clonally expanded.

The PCR ran on 60 Vbeta and 13 Jbeta primers. Clones were sequenced by immunoSEQ multiplex PCR, and TCRdb holds only the in-frame ones, with some missing. The data hold 150,000 or so clones, with over 60% observed a single time. With respect to this clone: Its specificity is not known.

Germline CDR1 reads SQVTM; CDR2 reads ANQGSEA. This CDR3 has 11 residues. V lost 8 bases and J 3 bases, leaving 11 bases between the germline ends. J is TRBJ2-7 and V is TRBV29-1; D perhaps matches TRBD1 (6 bases). This TCR derives from a woman aged 40 to 50 in good health and CMV-seronegative. Specimen: PBMCs. This CDR3 is CSYGQSYEQYF. Written as DNA, the CDR3 is TGCAGCTATGGACAGAGCTACGAGCAGTACTTC.